The next 15 T cell receptor beta chains were all read from a single sample in a study of cytomegalovirus exposure and HLA in healthy donors. PCR amplification relied on 60 Vbeta primers (plus 13 Jbeta primers). The method was immunoSEQ multiplex PCR; TCRdb's version includes in-frame clones alone and lacks a portion of them. The table lists 200,000 to 250,000 clones. Sequencing input: PBMCs. Receptors originate from a girl aged 2 to 10 in good health and CMV-seropositive.

The chain combines TRBV2 with TRBJ2-1, with 7 bases that match TRBD2. The CDR3 totals 20 residues. Germline CDR1 SNHLY, CDR2 FYNNEI. V shed 0 bases and J 2 bases; nucleotides not matched to a gene: 16. This chain's CDR3 is CASSEAPTLGGLKAYNEQFF. The DNA for the CDR3 is TGTGCCAGCAGTGAAGCGCCAACACTGGGGGGGTTAAAGGCCTACAATGAGCAGTTCTTC.

The rearrangement uses TRBV10-2 and TRBJ1-1, with D tentatively TRBD1 (5 bases). The CDR3 sequence is 16 residues long. The ends were cut back, 3 bases at V and 2 bases at J, with 16 bases in the middle. The V gene's germline CDR1 is WSHSY and CDR2 SAAADI. CDR3 amino acids: CASSDLDTGSNTEAFF. The CDR3 coding sequence is TGCGCCAGCAGTGATTTAGATACAGGAAGTAACACTGAAGCTTTCTTT.

The rearrangement uses TRBV4-2 and TRBJ2-7; TRBD2 aligns across 15 bases. Trimming cost V 0 bases and J 3 bases; bases outside gene matches: 6. CDR3 size: 18 residues. Germline CDR1 reads LGHNA; CDR2 reads YNFKEQ. In DNA form, the CDR3 reads TGTGCCAGCAGCCAAGATCAGGGACTAGCGGGAGGAGGCTACGAGCAGTACTTC. It specifies CASSQDQGLAGGGYEQYF.

The V and J genes are TRBV5-1 and TRBJ2-3; TRBD1 aligns across 8 bases. Looked up from germline, CDR1 is SGHRS and CDR2 is YFSETQ. V lost 0 bases and J lost 0; bases outside the gene matches: 9. The CDR3 is 18 residues long. The CDR3 sequence is CASSLATLQGGSTDTQYF. The CDR3 DNA reads TGCGCCAGCAGCTTGGCCACCCTACAGGGGGGTAGCACAGATACGCAGTATTTT.

The chain couples TRBV6-5 to TRBJ2-1, with 9 nucleotides matching TRBD2. The CDR3 loop spans 16 amino acids. The V gene end was trimmed by 0 bases and the J gene end by 8 bases; junction bases not matched to a gene: 8. Germline loops: CDR1 MNHEY, CDR2 SVGAGI. CDR3 sequence: CASSYSKSLAGHEQFF. CDR3 nucleotide sequence: TGTGCCAGCAGTTACTCGAAAAGCCTAGCGGGACATGAGCAGTTCTTC.

The V gene is TRBV6-6, the J gene TRBJ2-7; 8 bases fit TRBD2. The CDR3 spans 16 residues. V gave up 1 base and J gave up 0 bases; unmatched junction bases: 5. The V gene's germline CDR1 is MNHNY and CDR2 SVGAGI (reference sequence). Here the CDR3 DNA reads TGTGCCAGCAGTTACTATGGCGGGGGGACCTCCTACGAGCAGTACTTC. Translating it yields CASSYYGGGTSYEQYF.

The chain uses TRBV6-1 and TRBJ1-5, with 8 nucleotides matching TRBD1. The V gene end was trimmed by 2 bases and the J gene end by 4 bases; junction bases not matched to a gene: 7. From germline, CDR1 is MNHNS and CDR2 SASEGT. This CDR3 comprises 16 residues. DNA of the CDR3: TGTGCCAGCAGTGAATCCCGGGACAGGCGGAATCAGCCCCAGCATTTT. It encodes CASSESRDRRNQPQHF.

The rearrangement links TRBV30 to TRBJ1-1; weak D call: TRBD1 (6 bases). V lost 3 bases and J 3 bases, leaving 17 bases between the germline ends. This CDR3 is 15 amino acids long. Germline CDR1 GTSNPN, CDR2 SVGIG (reference sequence). The CDR3 DNA reads TGTGCCTGGAGGTCTAGAATCGCAGGGGACACTGAAGCTTTCTTT. Translated: CAWRSRIAGDTEAFF.

The CDR3 sequence: CASSSGGRGGYTF. CDR3 nucleotides: TGCGCCAGCAGCTCAGGGGGGCGAGGAGGCTACACCTTC. V usage is TRBV5-1 and J usage is TRBJ1-2; TRBD1 aligns across 7 bases. The CDR3 totals 13 residues. Per the germline V gene, CDR1 is SGHRS and CDR2 is YFSETQ. Trimming cost V 3 bases and J 8 bases; bases outside gene matches: 7.

The chain links TRBV10-3 to TRBJ2-5; perhaps TRBD2 as D (5 bases). From germline, CDR1 is ENHRY and CDR2 SYGVKD. Trimming took 4 bases from V and 5 from J, leaving 11 bases between them. CDR3 length equals 13 residues. CDR3 protein: CAISAEGAETQYF. DNA for the CDR3: TGTGCCATCAGTGCAGAGGGAGCTGAGACCCAGTACTTC.

The gene calls are TRBV19 and TRBJ2-7; 12 positions agree with TRBD2. The CDR3 is 15 residues long. V gave up 5 bases and J gave up 1 base; unmatched junction bases: 3. Germline loops: CDR1 LNHDA, CDR2 SQIVND (reference sequence). The CDR3 DNA reads as TGTGCCAGTAGTGCGGGACTAGCGGGTTCCTACGAGCAGTACTTC. It specifies CASSAGLAGSYEQYF.

The chain uses TRBV19 and TRBJ2-3; D perhaps matches TRBD1 (5 bases). Germline V CDR1 and CDR2: LNHDA, SQIVND (reference sequence). There are 15 residues in the CDR3. Deletions cut 4 bases from V and 3 bases from J, with 14 bases between. The CDR3 sequence is CASSTFDRWTDTQYF. The CDR3 DNA sequence: TGTGCCAGTAGTACATTCGACAGATGGACAGATACGCAGTATTTT.

The rearrangement uses TRBV18 and TRBJ2-3, with 9 positions matching TRBD2. CDR1 and CDR2 from the germline V gene are KGHSH and LQKENI. V lost 2 bases and J lost 3; bases outside the gene matches: 12. CDR3 length equals 18 residues. The CDR3 DNA sequence: TGTGCCAGCTCACCATTCAAAGCGGGAGGCTCGGTGACAGATACGCAGTATTTT. Amino acids: CASSPFKAGGSVTDTQYF.

V and J are TRBV18 and TRBJ2-1; D unclear. The V end was cut by 3 bases, the J end by 0 bases, with 9 bases between. This CDR3 is built from 15 residues. The V gene's germline CDR1 is KGHSH and CDR2 LQKENI. CDR3 bases: TGTGCCAGCTCACCGCCGGAGCGCTCCTACAATGAGCAGTTCTTC. Amino acids: CASSPPERSYNEQFF.

The J gene is TRBJ2-2, the V gene TRBV28; no clear D. The CDR3 loop spans 12 amino acids. Germline V gives CDR1 MDHEN, CDR2 SYDVKM. V was clipped by 3 bases and J by 7 bases, with 6 bases between them. The CDR3 region has the DNA TGTGCCAGCAGTTTCCCCGGCGGGGAGCTGTTTTTT. As protein: CASSFPGGELFF.